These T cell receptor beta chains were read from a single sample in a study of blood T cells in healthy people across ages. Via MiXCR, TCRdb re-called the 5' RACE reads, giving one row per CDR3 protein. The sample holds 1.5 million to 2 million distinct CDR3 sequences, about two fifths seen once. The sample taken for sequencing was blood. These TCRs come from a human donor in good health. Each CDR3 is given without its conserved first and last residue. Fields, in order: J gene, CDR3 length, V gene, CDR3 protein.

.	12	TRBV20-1	SVRDGGRGYEQY
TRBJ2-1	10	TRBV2	ASSEGVGEQF
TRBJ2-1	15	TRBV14	ASSHGPRDRGQDEQF
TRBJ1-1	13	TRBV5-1	ASSSSRQAPTEAF
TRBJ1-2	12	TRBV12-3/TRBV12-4	ASSPMGGRTGYT
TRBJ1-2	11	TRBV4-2	ASSQEGGTPYT
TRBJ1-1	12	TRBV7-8	ASSSVVGGTEAF
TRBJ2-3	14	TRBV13	ASSRALRGGTDTQY
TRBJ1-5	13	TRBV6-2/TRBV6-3	ASSYPRRGNQPQH
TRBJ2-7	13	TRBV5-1	ASSQGQTSLREQY
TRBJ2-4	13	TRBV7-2	ASSLDPGAGNIQY
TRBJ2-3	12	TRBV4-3	ASSRAGVTDTQY
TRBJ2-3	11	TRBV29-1	SVTGRRTDTQY
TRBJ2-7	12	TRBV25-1	ASSEWSDTYEQY
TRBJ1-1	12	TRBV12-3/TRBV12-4	ASTLDTYGTEAF
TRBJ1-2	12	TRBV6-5	ASSYRDGRYGYT
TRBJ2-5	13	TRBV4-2	ASSQEGTTGETQY
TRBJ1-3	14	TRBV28	ASTPAWGSPGNTIY
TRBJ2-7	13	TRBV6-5	ASSLGVTGSYEQY
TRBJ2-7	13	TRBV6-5	ASGMLAGGLNEQY
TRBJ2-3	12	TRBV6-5	ASSCSTPTDTQY
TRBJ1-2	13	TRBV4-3	ASSQEAGLGYGCT
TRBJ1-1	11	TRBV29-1	SVPIPWGSEAF
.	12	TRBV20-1	SVAWVGVTTEQY
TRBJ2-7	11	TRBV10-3	AISDQGSAEQY
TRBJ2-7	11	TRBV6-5	ASSDPGDYEQY
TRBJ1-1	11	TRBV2	ASSPDRDTEAF
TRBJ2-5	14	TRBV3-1	ASSQVRLYYQETQY
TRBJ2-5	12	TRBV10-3	AISEQGKQETQY
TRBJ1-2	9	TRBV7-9	ASNLGGFHT
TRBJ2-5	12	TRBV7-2	ASSLEAGHETQY
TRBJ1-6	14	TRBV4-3	ASSQRDGDYNSPLH
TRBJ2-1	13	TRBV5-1	ASSLEAGDDNEQF
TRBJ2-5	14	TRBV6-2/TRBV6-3	ASSYRPGAGDETQY
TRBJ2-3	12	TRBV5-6	ASSPWSGADTQY
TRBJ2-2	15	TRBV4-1	ASSQAATSGGAGELF
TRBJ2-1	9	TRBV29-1	SVQDLGEQF
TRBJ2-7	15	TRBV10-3	AISARTGQVTTYEQY
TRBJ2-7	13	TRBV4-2	ASSHTSASSYEQY
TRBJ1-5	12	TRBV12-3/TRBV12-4	ASSFGQVGQPQH
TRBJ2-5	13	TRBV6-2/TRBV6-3	ASSYGTGAAETQY
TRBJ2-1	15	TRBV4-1	ASSQGNDGTHYNEQF
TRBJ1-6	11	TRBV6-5	ASSRAGNSPLH
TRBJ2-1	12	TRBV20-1	SARGPSGVSEQF
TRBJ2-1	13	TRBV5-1	ASSPEGGRPNEQF